The 25 T cell receptor beta chains below come from one sample, sequenced in a study of early T cells in non-severe SARS-CoV-2 infection. TCRdb reprocessed the 5' RACE reads with MiXCR, giving one entry per CDR3 protein. The sample consists of tens of thousands of distinct CDR3 sequences, about 3.9% of them appearing once. The sample consisted of whole blood. These receptors were collected from an adult who was a healthcare worker with PCR-confirmed SARS-CoV-2 infection or an uninfected control (not recorded which).

This clonotype showed up many times. This rearrangement joins TRBV18 to TRBJ2-3; D is uncertain. This CDR3 has 15 amino acids. V gave up 0 bases and J gave up 1 base, with 8 bases separating them. The germline gives CDR1 KGHSH, CDR2 LQKENI. CDR3 bases: TGTGCCAGCTCACCACCATCGAGCCGCACAGATACGCAGTATTTT. It codes for CASSPPSSRTDTQYF.

This clonotype was recorded at least ten times. One end of the junction varies from germline; a read error may be responsible. The chain couples TRBV7-7 to TRBJ2-1, with D possibly matching TRBD1 (5 bases). The CDR3 runs 16 residues. Germline loops: CDR1 SSHAT, CDR2 FNYEAQ (reference sequence). The CDR3 spells CASSQSPGLGNNEQFF. The CDR3 DNA reads TGTGCTAGCAGCCAGTCCCCAGGGCTTGGGAACAATGAGCAGTTCTTC.

Only a few counts were recorded for this clonotype. The chain couples TRBV7-8 to TRBJ1-1, with 7 bases matching TRBD1. V was clipped by 7 bases and J by 4 bases; unmatched bases: 9. Germline CDR1 SGHVS, CDR2 FQNEAQ. The CDR3 is 14 residues long. CDR3 bases: TGTGCCAGCACCCGAGACAGGGCGGGCACTGAAGCTTTCTTT. It yields the protein CASTRDRAGTEAFF.

There are many counts of this clonotype. The chain recombines TRBV5-1 with TRBJ2-3, with 8 positions matching TRBD2. With V trimmed by 0 bases and J by 0 bases, 3 bases remained unmatched. Looked up from germline, CDR1 is SGHRS and CDR2 is YFSETQ. This CDR3 has 16 amino acids. CDR3 protein: CASSLALAGSTDTQYF. DNA for the CDR3: TGCGCCAGCAGCTTGGCGCTAGCGGGTAGCACAGATACGCAGTATTTT.

This clonotype was counted many times. This chain joins TRBV6-1 and TRBJ2-3, with 7 positions matching TRBD2. The CDR3 loop spans 17 amino acids. The junction had 6 bases not matched to a gene; V was cut back by 0 bases and J by 0 bases. Germline V gene lookup returns CDR1 MNHNS and CDR2 SASEGT. The CDR3 spells CASSEAWASGSTDTQYF. CDR3 DNA: TGTGCCAGCAGTGAAGCGTGGGCTAGCGGTAGCACAGATACGCAGTATTTT.

The sample holds many counts of this clonotype. The rearrangement joins TRBV19 to TRBJ1-5, with TRBD1 matching 10 bases. The length of the CDR3 is 16 residues. V dropped 5 bases and J dropped 5; count of bases not matched to a gene: 9. Germline CDR1 reads LNHDA; CDR2 reads SQIVND (reference sequence). CDR3 amino acids: CASSFRPDRGDQPQHF. CDR3 DNA: TGTGCCAGTAGTTTCAGACCGGACAGGGGGGATCAGCCCCAGCATTTT.

This clonotype was observed at least ten times. CDR3 DNA: TGCAGTGCCCCCGCTCAGGGATACAATGAGCAGTTCTTC. Translation: CSAPAQGYNEQFF. The rearrangement links TRBV20-1 to TRBJ2-1; TRBD1 is a possible D gene (5 bases). Per the germline V gene, CDR1 is DFQATT and CDR2 is SNEGSKA (reference sequence). The CDR3 sequence is 13 residues long. V dropped 6 bases and J dropped 4 bases, with 13 bases sitting between them.

This clonotype was seen many times. The rearrangement uses TRBV29-1 and TRBJ1-1; 10 positions match TRBD1. Germline-derived CDR1 and CDR2 are SQVTM and ANQGSEA. With V trimmed by 6 bases and J by 11 bases, 9 bases remained unmatched. This CDR3 region has 12 residues. CDR3 nucleotide sequence: TGCAGCGTAGTAGACAGGGGGCCGGTTGCTTTCTTT. Encoded protein: CSVVDRGPVAFF.

This clonotype has a count of ten or more. The chain is built from TRBV12-3 or TRBV12-4 and TRBJ1-5; D might be TRBD1 (5 bases). V dropped 5 bases and J dropped 6 bases, with 14 bases sitting between them. This CDR3 comprises 14 residues. The CDR3 sequence: CASSPPGRGQPQHF. The CDR3 DNA reads TGTGCCAGCAGTCCCCCGGGGCGTGGTCAGCCCCAGCATTTT.

This clonotype was found many times. This chain links TRBV5-1 with TRBJ1-2, with 8 bases identical to TRBD1. This CDR3 has 14 residues. Germline CDR1 is SGHRS and CDR2 is YFSETQ. The trim removed 0 bases at V and 8 bases at J, leaving 6 bases unmatched. The DNA for the CDR3 is TGCGCCAGCAGCTTGGCGGATGCAGGGGGCGGCTACACCTTC. As protein: CASSLADAGGGYTF.

J is TRBJ2-7 and V is TRBV7-2; TRBD2 matches 7 bases. The CDR3 consists of 14 residues. V shed 1 base, J shed 6 bases, and the junction held 6 bases outside the gene matches. The germline CDR1 and CDR2 sequences are SGHTA and FQGNSA. DNA for the CDR3: TGTGCCAGCAGCTTAGGGCGGGAGTTCTTCGAGCAGTACTTC. Residues: CASSLGREFFEQYF.

Regarding this clonotype: With a much larger clone just one base away, this may be a read error. The chain combines TRBV4-1 with TRBJ2-1; no clear D gene. CDR1 and CDR2 (germline): MGHRA, YSYEKL. The germline V and J ends were trimmed by 2 bases and 2 bases, with 4 bases remaining between them. The CDR3 has 13 residues. CDR3 DNA: TGCGCCAGCAGCCAAAGCCCCTACAATGAGCAGTTCTTC. Encoded protein: CASSQSPYNEQFF.

The chain combines TRBV7-9 with TRBJ2-3, with 14 bases aligning to TRBD2. Looked up from germline, CDR1 is SEHNR and CDR2 is FQNEAQ (reference sequence). Trimming removed 4 bases from V and 3 bases from J; junction bases left unmatched: 24. This CDR3 has 23 amino acids. In DNA, the CDR3 is TGTGCCAGCAGCTCCCGGGTCCCTAACATTGTGGGGACTAGCGGGAGCCGGACAGATACGCAGTATTTT. Residues: CASSSRVPNIVGTSGSRTDTQYF.

This clonotype was picked up many times. The chain employs TRBV7-2 and TRBJ1-4; the D is unclear. The CDR3 extends over 13 amino acids. Germline V gives CDR1 SGHTA, CDR2 FQGNSA. V lost 3 bases and J lost 8, with 10 bases in between. As DNA, the CDR3 is TGTGCCAGCAGCTTCTACCTGGGGGAAAAACTGTTTTTT. Its protein product is CASSFYLGEKLFF.

This clonotype has a count of ten or more. This rearrangement joins TRBV15 to TRBJ1-1, with 7 bases aligning to TRBD1. Germline V gives CDR1 LNHNV, CDR2 YYDKDF (reference sequence). This CDR3 region has 15 residues. Losses at the gene ends were 3 bases for V and 6 bases for J; bases not matched to a gene: 10. The CDR3 DNA reads TGTGCCACCAGCAGTGAGGGGGCGAGGGGCGCTGAAGCTTTCTTT. It codes for CATSSEGARGAEAFF.

This clonotype was observed a handful of times. The chain carries TRBV10-3 and TRBJ1-1; 9 positions match TRBD1. The germline gives CDR1 ENHRY, CDR2 SYGVKD. After removal of 4 bases from V and 4 bases from J, the junction contained 7 bases not matched to a gene. This CDR3 has 15 residues. The CDR3 DNA reads TGTGCCATCAGTGGAGGGACAGGGAGGTCCACTGAAGCTTTCTTT. This codes for CAISGGTGRSTEAFF.

The rearrangement links TRBV9 to TRBJ2-3; D gene ambiguous. Looked up from germline, CDR1 is SGDLS and CDR2 is YYNGEE. V was trimmed by 1 base and J by 4 bases, leaving 10 bases between them. The CDR3 is 14 residues long. CDR3 coding DNA: TGTGCCAGCAGCGTAAGCCAGCTCGCAGATACGCAGTATTTT. Protein product: CASSVSQLADTQYF.

This clonotype was observed many times. This sequence joins TRBV6-2 or TRBV6-3 and TRBJ2-3; D is unresolved. This CDR3 comprises 12 residues. Trimming took off 2 bases at V and 5 bases at J, with 5 bases between the two ends. Germline V gene lookup returns CDR1 MNHEY and CDR2 SVGEGT. For the CDR3, the DNA is TGTGCCAGCAGTTACCTGGAAGATACGCAGTATTTT. Protein product: CASSYLEDTQYF.

This clonotype has a handful of counts. The V call is TRBV7-9, the J call TRBJ2-5, with 7 nucleotides matching TRBD2. The CDR3 has 14 residues. V dropped 6 bases and J dropped 5; count of bases not matched to a gene: 9. The germline V gene has CDR1 SEHNR and CDR2 FQNEAQ (reference sequence). CDR3 in amino acids: CASRPTGGLETQYF. CDR3 nucleotide sequence: TGTGCCAGCAGACCGACGGGGGGTCTGGAGACCCAGTACTTC.

This clonotype appeared many times. V gene TRBV6-5 combines with J gene TRBJ1-1, with D possibly matching TRBD1 (5 bases). Germline assignment: CDR1 MNHEY and CDR2 SVGAGI. V dropped 5 bases and J dropped 0 bases, with 10 bases sitting between them. The CDR3 contains 14 residues. The CDR3, as DNA: TGTGCCAGCAGTGGCCGGGGCCTGAACACTGAAGCTTTCTTT. Translating gives CASSGRGLNTEAFF.

This clonotype showed up many times. V is TRBV28 and J is TRBJ1-5, with a weak D call TRBD1 (6 bases). V lost 4 bases, J lost 7 bases, and 14 bases lay in between. CDR3 length: 14 amino acids. Germline CDR1 is MDHEN and CDR2 is SYDVKM. The CDR3 DNA reads as TGTGCCAGCAGTTCTCTTCAGGGGCACCAGCCCCAGCATTTT. Its translation: CASSSLQGHQPQHF.

This clonotype was counted ten times or more. This chain uses TRBV29-1 with TRBJ1-2, with a weak D call TRBD1 (6 bases). V was shortened by 2 bases and J by 8 bases, with 15 bases between the two germline ends. This CDR3 region has 13 residues. Germline values: CDR1 SQVTM, CDR2 ANQGSEA. The CDR3 loop is CSVESGQPGGYTF. DNA for the CDR3: TGCAGCGTTGAAAGCGGACAGCCCGGAGGCTACACCTTC.

This clonotype was seen repeatedly, ten times or more. The chain links TRBV7-2 to TRBJ2-2; a possible D gene is TRBD1 (5 bases). The CDR3 totals 14 residues. Germline V gene lookup returns CDR1 SGHTA and CDR2 FQGNSA. The germline V and J ends were trimmed by 2 bases and 10 bases, with 14 bases remaining between them. CDR3 region: CASSLQGRDAELFF. The DNA of the CDR3 is TGTGCCAGCAGCTTACAGGGTCGAGATGCGGAGCTGTTTTTT.

This clonotype appeared many times. The chain uses TRBV5-1 and TRBJ1-1; perhaps TRBD1 as D (6 bases). Germline CDR1 reads SGHRS; CDR2 reads YFSETQ. The CDR3 runs to 15 residues. The ends were cut back, 0 bases at V and 5 bases at J, with 14 bases in the middle. CDR3 residues: CASSLAPPGETEAFF. The CDR3 bases are TGCGCCAGCAGCTTGGCTCCCCCAGGGGAAACTGAAGCTTTCTTT.

This clonotype was seen many times. This chain connects TRBV7-6 to TRBJ2-5; D uncertain. The CDR3 is made up of 15 amino acids. The V gene's germline CDR1 is SGHVS and CDR2 FNYEAQ. V lost 5 bases, J lost 4 bases, and 17 bases lay in between. The CDR3 reads CASSPIVGSRETQYF. DNA of the CDR3: TGTGCCAGCAGCCCAATCGTCGGTTCCCGAGAGACCCAGTACTTC.